This T cell receptor beta chain was sequenced during a study of CD8 T cells in Susac syndrome. General study results and limits: The study recognized that the number of individuals in its TCR sequencing and HLA analysis was relatively small.

With random hexamers, about 0.45 to 1 ug RNA was reverse transcribed. Amplification of TCR beta CDR3 was carried out by immunoSEQ multiplex PCR, which covered 54 Vbeta and 13 Jbeta segments. TCRdb recomputed calls from the immunoSEQ multiplex PCR reads with MiXCR, one row per CDR3 protein. The table lists 250,000 to 350,000 distinct CDR3 sequences, around 83% of them singletons. The CDR3 contains 14 residues. V was cut by 3 bases and J by 7 bases, with 15 bases left in between. CDR1 and CDR2 (germline): MNHEY, SMNVEV (reference sequence). TCR beta sequencing was performed on blood CD8+ and CD4+ T cells. The CD8+ and CD4+ T cells were isolated magnetically using a negative isolation approach, whereas the TEMRA cells were enriched by FACS. In the case of this clonotype: As yet, its antigen is unknown.

The specimen was CD8+ T cells from PBMCs. This chain uses TRBV27 with TRBJ2-5, with D perhaps TRBD1 (5 bases). The source of this sequence is a human donor with multiple sclerosis. Here the CDR3 DNA reads TGTGCCAGCAGTTTCGCTCAGGGTCTGAGGACCCAGTACTTC. Protein: CASSFAQGLRTQYF.